Listed below are T cell receptor beta chains from one sample, sequenced in a study of response to subunit inactivated influenza vaccine. TCRdb reprocessed the RT-PCR reads with MiXCR, giving one entry per CDR3 protein. In the table there are around 580,000 distinct CDR3 sequences, 14% of which are singletons. The material sequenced was PBMCs from blood, taken less than 13 days after vaccination. The source of these receptors is a man in his fifties who received an inactivated influenza vaccine. The CDR3 runs from the conserved cysteine through the conserved F or W. The order of the fields is J gene, clone size, V gene, D gene, CDR3 protein, CDR3 DNA. D genes are given only for firm matches. The size field is filled for only some rows; it gives once, few, many or a size class.

j_call: TRBJ1-1; clone_size: many; v_call: TRBV7-9; d_call: -; cdr3_aa: CASSPKTEFEAFF; cdr3_nt: TGTGCCAGCAGCCCCAAGACTGAGTTCGAAGCTTTCTTT
j_call: TRBJ2-7; clone_size: few; v_call: TRBV10-3; d_call: TRBD2; cdr3_aa: CAISGKREIGEQYF; cdr3_nt: TGTGCCATCAGCGGTAAGCGGGAGATTGGAGAGCAGTACTTC
j_call: TRBJ2-1; clone_size: -; v_call: TRBV30; d_call: TRBD1; cdr3_aa: CAWSRTGGPYNEQFF; cdr3_nt: TGTGCCTGGAGCAGGACAGGGGGACCCTACAATGAGCAGTTCTTC
j_call: TRBJ1-1; clone_size: many; v_call: TRBV10-3; d_call: TRBD1; cdr3_aa: CAISGGPGTANTEAFF; cdr3_nt: TGTGCCATCAGTGGGGGTCCCGGGACAGCTAACACTGAAGCTTTCTTT
j_call: TRBJ2-7; clone_size: -; v_call: TRBV4-2; d_call: -; cdr3_aa: CASSQEDLSYEQYF; cdr3_nt: TGTGCCAGCAGCCAAGAAGATCTATCCTACGAGCAGTACTTC
j_call: TRBJ2-5; clone_size: few; v_call: TRBV11-2; d_call: TRBD2; cdr3_aa: CASSFATSGQETQYF; cdr3_nt: TGTGCCAGCAGCTTCGCGACTAGCGGCCAAGAGACCCAGTACTTC
j_call: TRBJ2-2; clone_size: many; v_call: TRBV12-3/TRBV12-4; d_call: -; cdr3_aa: CASSLGFTGELFF; cdr3_nt: TGTGCCAGCAGTCTGGGCTTCACCGGGGAGCTGTTTTTT
j_call: TRBJ1-4; clone_size: few; v_call: TRBV20-1; d_call: -; cdr3_aa: CSARDQGVGGGGEKLFF; cdr3_nt: TGCAGTGCTAGAGATCAAGGTGTCGGAGGGGGTGGTGAAAAACTGTTTTTT
j_call: TRBJ2-3; clone_size: -; v_call: TRBV29-1; d_call: TRBD1; cdr3_aa: CSADRGRGTDTQYF; cdr3_nt: TGCAGCGCCGACAGGGGGCGCGGGACAGATACGCAGTATTTT
j_call: TRBJ1-5; clone_size: many; v_call: TRBV7-9; d_call: -; cdr3_aa: CASSPGRAGEPQHF; cdr3_nt: TGTGCCAGCAGCCCCGGACGGGCTGGTGAGCCCCAGCATTTT
j_call: TRBJ1-1; clone_size: -; v_call: TRBV20-1; d_call: -; cdr3_aa: CSASETVRGTEAFF; cdr3_nt: TGCAGTGCAAGCGAGACAGTGAGGGGCACTGAAGCTTTCTTT
j_call: TRBJ2-5; clone_size: -; v_call: TRBV2; d_call: TRBD1; cdr3_aa: CASRVGQVQETQYF; cdr3_nt: TGTGCCAGCAGGGTCGGACAGGTCCAAGAGACCCAGTACTTC
j_call: TRBJ2-1; clone_size: -; v_call: TRBV25-1; d_call: TRBD1; cdr3_aa: CASRSTGVSYNEQFF; cdr3_nt: TGTGCCAGCAGAAGTACAGGGGTATCCTACAATGAGCAGTTCTTC
j_call: TRBJ1-4; clone_size: -; v_call: TRBV28; d_call: -; cdr3_aa: CASSFGQREKLFF; cdr3_nt: TGTGCCAGCAGTTTTGGACAGAGGGAAAAACTGTTTTTT
j_call: TRBJ1-2; clone_size: few; v_call: TRBV7-9; d_call: -; cdr3_aa: CASSFPGQSNYGYTF; cdr3_nt: TGTGCCAGCAGCTTTCCGGGACAATCTAACTATGGCTACACCTTC
j_call: TRBJ2-1; clone_size: -; v_call: TRBV20-1; d_call: -; cdr3_aa: CSARVGGRYNEQFF; cdr3_nt: TGCAGTGCTAGAGTTGGGGGCCGCTACAATGAGCAGTTCTTC
j_call: TRBJ1-2; clone_size: -; v_call: TRBV7-2; d_call: TRBD1; cdr3_aa: CASSPDRGRQYGYTF; cdr3_nt: TGTGCCAGCAGCCCCGACAGGGGACGGCAATATGGCTACACCTTC
j_call: TRBJ2-3; clone_size: few; v_call: TRBV5-1; d_call: TRBD1; cdr3_aa: CASYTGGPTDTQYF; cdr3_nt: TGCGCCAGCTATACAGGGGGGCCCACAGATACGCAGTATTTT
j_call: TRBJ2-7; clone_size: -; v_call: TRBV20-1; d_call: -; cdr3_aa: CSARREYIEQYF; cdr3_nt: TGCAGTGCTAGGAGGGAATATATCGAGCAGTACTTC
j_call: TRBJ2-7; clone_size: few; v_call: TRBV5-1; d_call: -; cdr3_aa: CASTNSYEQYF; cdr3_nt: TGCGCCAGTACTAACTCCTACGAGCAGTACTTC
j_call: TRBJ2-5; clone_size: -; v_call: TRBV18; d_call: -; cdr3_aa: CASSAGNTTQYF; cdr3_nt: TGTGCCAGCTCAGCGGGAAACACCACCCAGTACTTC
j_call: TRBJ2-7; clone_size: -; v_call: TRBV6-1; d_call: TRBD1; cdr3_aa: CASSGLPGQGVEQYF; cdr3_nt: TGTGCCAGCAGTGGGTTACCGGGACAGGGAGTCGAGCAGTACTTC
j_call: TRBJ1-4; clone_size: -; v_call: TRBV6-6; d_call: -; cdr3_aa: CASSSLGSTNEKLFF; cdr3_nt: TGTGCCAGTAGTTCCCTGGGGTCAACTAATGAAAAACTGTTTTTT
j_call: TRBJ1-2; clone_size: -; v_call: TRBV6-2/TRBV6-3; d_call: -; cdr3_aa: CASAAPGANYGYTF; cdr3_nt: TGTGCCAGCGCGGCCCCGGGGGCCAACTATGGCTACACCTTC
j_call: TRBJ2-2; clone_size: -; v_call: TRBV12-3/TRBV12-4; d_call: -; cdr3_aa: CASSWGGRTGELFF; cdr3_nt: TGTGCCAGCAGTTGGGGGGGGCGCACCGGGGAGCTGTTTTTT
j_call: TRBJ2-1; clone_size: -; v_call: TRBV7-9; d_call: TRBD1; cdr3_aa: CASSPGQGGVNEQFF; cdr3_nt: TGTGCCAGCAGCCCGGGACAGGGGGGGGTCAATGAGCAGTTCTTC
j_call: TRBJ1-2; clone_size: few; v_call: TRBV20-1; d_call: -; cdr3_aa: CSARRGGESYGYTF; cdr3_nt: TGCAGTGCCCGGCGGGGGGGAGAAAGCTATGGCTACACCTTC
j_call: TRBJ2-5; clone_size: few; v_call: TRBV12-3/TRBV12-4; d_call: TRBD1; cdr3_aa: CASSDREETQYF; cdr3_nt: TGTGCCAGCTCGGACAGGGAAGAGACCCAGTACTTC
j_call: TRBJ2-1; clone_size: many; v_call: TRBV5-1; d_call: -; cdr3_aa: CASSPSGGLYNEQFF; cdr3_nt: TGCGCCAGCAGTCCGAGTGGGGGCCTCTACAATGAGCAGTTCTTC
j_call: TRBJ2-7; clone_size: -; v_call: TRBV6-2/TRBV6-3; d_call: TRBD1; cdr3_aa: CASSYPGTGPFWEQYF; cdr3_nt: TGTGCCAGCAGTTACCCCGGGACAGGTCCTTTCTGGGAGCAGTACTTC
j_call: TRBJ2-1; clone_size: few; v_call: TRBV7-3; d_call: -; cdr3_aa: CASSPRSAKSSYNEQFF; cdr3_nt: TGTGCCAGCAGCCCAAGGTCAGCTAAGAGCTCCTACAATGAGCAGTTCTTC
j_call: TRBJ2-5; clone_size: -; v_call: TRBV6-5; d_call: TRBD2; cdr3_aa: CASSYGLAYQETQYF; cdr3_nt: TGTGCCAGCAGTTATGGACTAGCGTACCAAGAGACCCAGTACTTC
j_call: TRBJ2-1; clone_size: few; v_call: TRBV7-9; d_call: TRBD2; cdr3_aa: CASSFSGRADNEQFF; cdr3_nt: TGTGCCAGCAGCTTTAGCGGGAGGGCCGACAATGAGCAGTTCTTC
j_call: TRBJ1-1; clone_size: -; v_call: TRBV12-3/TRBV12-4; d_call: TRBD1; cdr3_aa: CASRPGTGGTEAFF; cdr3_nt: TGTGCCAGCAGACCCGGGACAGGGGGCACTGAAGCTTTCTTT
j_call: TRBJ2-7; clone_size: -; v_call: TRBV5-1; d_call: -; cdr3_aa: CASSPGGATPYEQYF; cdr3_nt: TGCGCCAGCAGCCCTGGAGGGGCGACCCCCTACGAGCAGTACTTC
j_call: TRBJ2-3; clone_size: -; v_call: TRBV7-3; d_call: -; cdr3_aa: CASSHRQGRADTQYF; cdr3_nt: TGTGCCAGCAGCCACAGACAGGGGAGGGCAGATACGCAGTATTTT
j_call: TRBJ2-7; clone_size: few; v_call: TRBV14; d_call: TRBD2; cdr3_aa: CASSQDHATSFRIHPYEQYF; cdr3_nt: TGTGCCAGCAGCCAAGATCATGCGACTAGCTTCCGGATTCACCCTTACGAGCAGTACTTC
j_call: TRBJ2-7; clone_size: -; v_call: TRBV10-3; d_call: -; cdr3_aa: CAISPLAFNEQYF; cdr3_nt: TGTGCCATCAGTCCACTAGCTTTCAACGAGCAGTACTTC
j_call: TRBJ2-1; clone_size: few; v_call: TRBV12-3/TRBV12-4; d_call: -; cdr3_aa: CASSFHDKRVVYNEQFF; cdr3_nt: TGTGCCAGCAGTTTTCACGATAAGAGAGTGGTATACAATGAGCAGTTCTTC